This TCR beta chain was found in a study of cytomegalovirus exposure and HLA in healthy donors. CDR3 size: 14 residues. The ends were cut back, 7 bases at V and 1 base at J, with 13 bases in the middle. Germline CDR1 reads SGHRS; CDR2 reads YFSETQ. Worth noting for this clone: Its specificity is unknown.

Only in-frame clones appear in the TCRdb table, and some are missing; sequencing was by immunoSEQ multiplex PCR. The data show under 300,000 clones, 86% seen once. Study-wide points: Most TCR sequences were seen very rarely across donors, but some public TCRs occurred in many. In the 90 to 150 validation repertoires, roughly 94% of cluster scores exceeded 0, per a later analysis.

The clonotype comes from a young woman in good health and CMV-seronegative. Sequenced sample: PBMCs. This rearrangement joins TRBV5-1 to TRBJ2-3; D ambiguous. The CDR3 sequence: CASFHSGGTDTQYF. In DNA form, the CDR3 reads TGCGCCAGCTTCCACAGTGGCGGCACAGATACGCAGTATTTT. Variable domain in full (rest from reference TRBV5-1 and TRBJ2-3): KAGVTQTPRYLIKTRGQQVTLSCSPISGHRSVSWYQQTPGQGLQFLFEYFSETQRNKGNFPGRFSGRQFSNSRSEMNVSTLELGDSALYLCASFHSGGTDTQYFGPGTRLTVL.